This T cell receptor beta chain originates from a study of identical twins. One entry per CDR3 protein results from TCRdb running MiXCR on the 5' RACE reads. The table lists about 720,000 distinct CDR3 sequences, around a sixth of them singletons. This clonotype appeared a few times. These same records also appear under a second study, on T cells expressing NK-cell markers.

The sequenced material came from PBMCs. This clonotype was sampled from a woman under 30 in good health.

The CDR3 sequence is CSAPATGGGEQYF. The CDR3 DNA is TGCAGTGCTCCCGCCACAGGGGGTGGCGAGCAGTACTTC. The V call is TRBV20-1, the J call TRBJ2-7, with 8 bases aligning to TRBD1. Germline V gives CDR1 DFQATT, CDR2 SNEGSKA (reference sequence). The CDR3 is made up of 13 amino acids. Trimming took 5 bases from V and 6 from J; bases not matched to a gene: 9.